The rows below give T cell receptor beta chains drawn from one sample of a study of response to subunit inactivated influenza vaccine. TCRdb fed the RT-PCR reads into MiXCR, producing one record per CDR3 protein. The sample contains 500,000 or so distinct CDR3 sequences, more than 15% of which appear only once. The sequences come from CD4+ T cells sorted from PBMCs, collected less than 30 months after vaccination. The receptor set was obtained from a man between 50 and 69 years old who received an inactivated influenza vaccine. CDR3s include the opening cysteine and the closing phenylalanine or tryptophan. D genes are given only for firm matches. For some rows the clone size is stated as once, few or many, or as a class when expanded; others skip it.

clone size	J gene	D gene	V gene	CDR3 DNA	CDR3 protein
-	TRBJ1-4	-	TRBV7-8	TGTGCCAGCAGCTTAGCTTCCGGGCGTAATGAAAAACTGTTTTTT	CASSLASGRNEKLFF
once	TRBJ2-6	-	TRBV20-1	TGCAGTGCCAGCGGGCACCCCGGCTCTGGGGCCAACGTCCTGACTTTC	CSASGHPGSGANVLTF
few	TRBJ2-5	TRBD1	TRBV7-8	TGTGCCAGCAGCCTCGATCGGACAGGGGGCAGGAAGACCCAGTACTTC	CASSLDRTGGRKTQYF
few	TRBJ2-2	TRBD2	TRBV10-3	TGTGCCATCAGCCCGGGGACTAGCGGGAGTCCCGGGGAGCTGTTTTTT	CAISPGTSGSPGELFF
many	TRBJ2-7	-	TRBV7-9	TGTGCCAGCAGAGCGGACGGGCTGTTCGAGCAGTACTTC	CASRADGLFEQYF
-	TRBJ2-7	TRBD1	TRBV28	TGTGCCAGCAGTTACCGGGACAGTCCCTACGAGCAGTACTTC	CASSYRDSPYEQYF
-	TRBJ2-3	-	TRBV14	TGTGCCAGCAGCCCCATCCGGCCGGGCACAGATACGCAGTATTTT	CASSPIRPGTDTQYF
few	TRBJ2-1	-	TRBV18	TGTGCCAGCTCTGTAGGAATTAACTCCTACAATGAGCAGTTCTTC	CASSVGINSYNEQFF
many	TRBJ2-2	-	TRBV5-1	TGCGCCACTCGACAGGAACGCACCGGGGAGCTGTTTTTT	CATRQERTGELFF
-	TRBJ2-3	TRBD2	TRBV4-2	TGTGCCAGCAGCCAAGAAGCTAGCGGGGGAACTAGCACAGATACGCAGTATTTT	CASSQEASGGTSTDTQYF
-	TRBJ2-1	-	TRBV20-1	TGCAGTGCTAGCGCCAGATACAATGAGCAGTTCTTC	CSASARYNEQFF
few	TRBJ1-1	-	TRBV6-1	TGTGCCAGCAGTCGGTTGACAGCGAACACTGAAGCTTTCTTT	CASSRLTANTEAFF
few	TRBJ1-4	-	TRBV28	TGTGCCAGCAGGGGAGCGGCAGGGCACAATGAAAAACTGTTTTTT	CASRGAAGHNEKLFF
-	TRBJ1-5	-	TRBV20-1	TGCAGTGCTAGTCCCGGAAACAATCAGCCCCAGCATTTT	CSASPGNNQPQHF
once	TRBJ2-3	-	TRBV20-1	TGCAGTGCCGCTTCACGAACAGATACGCAGTATTTT	CSAASRTDTQYF
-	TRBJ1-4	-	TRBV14	TGTGCCAGCAGCCAACGTGTGCCTAATGAAAAACTGTTTTTT	CASSQRVPNEKLFF
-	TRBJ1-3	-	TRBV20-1	TGCAGTGCTAGAGCGGACAACTCTGGAAACACCATATATTTT	CSARADNSGNTIYF
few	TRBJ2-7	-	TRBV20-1	TGCAGTGCTAGCCCAGGGGGGGCCTACGAGCAGTACTTC	CSASPGGAYEQYF
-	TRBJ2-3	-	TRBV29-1	TGCAGCGTTGCGGGCAGGACCACAGATACGCAGTATTTT	CSVAGRTTDTQYF
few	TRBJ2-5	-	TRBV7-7	TGTGCTAGCAGCTTAGCACAAGAGGCGACCCAGTACTTC	CASSLAQEATQYF
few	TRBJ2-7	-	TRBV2	TGTGCCAGCTGGGAGACGGGCTACGAGCAGTACTTC	CASWETGYEQYF
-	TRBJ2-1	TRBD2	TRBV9	TGTGCCAGCAGCCGAGAAGCGGGGGCTTACAATGAGCAGTTCTTC	CASSREAGAYNEQFF